Following are 26 T cell receptor beta chains from one sample sequenced in a study of blood T cell repertoires in COVID-19. Profiling relied on immunoSEQ multiplex PCR, and the TCRdb table lists in-frame clones only, not all of them. Of fewer than 25,000 clones listed, around 81% are singletons. Sample: peripheral blood. Receptors originate from a man aged 65 to 79 with acute or convalescent COVID-19.

The chain joins TRBV19 to TRBJ1-4; D is uncertain. The CDR3 is made up of 17 amino acids. Germline CDR1 LNHDA, CDR2 SQIVND (reference sequence). V was shortened by 1 base and J by 0 bases, with 12 bases between the two germline ends. In nucleotides, the CDR3 is TGTGCCAGTAGTATAGGTGGACTGCGAGCAACTAATGAAAAACTGTTTTTT. Translated, it gives CASSIGGLRATNEKLFF.

This sequence joins TRBV2 and TRBJ2-3; weak D call: TRBD2 (5 bases). In germline, CDR1 is SNHLY, CDR2 FYNNEI. This CDR3 contains 14 residues. The V and J ends lost 8 bases and 0 bases respectively, with 12 bases between them. Written as DNA, the CDR3 is TGTGCCAGCGTACGGGAATCTAGCACAGATACGCAGTATTTT. As protein: CASVRESSTDTQYF.

A single count supports this clone. The chain is built from TRBV19 and TRBJ1-5; no reliable D call. Germline CDR1 LNHDA, CDR2 SQIVND (reference sequence). The V end was cut by 6 bases, the J end by 2 bases, with 8 bases between. The CDR3 extends over 13 amino acids. The CDR3 bases are TGTGCCAGTAGCAGGATGGGCAATCAGCCCCAGCATTTT. Protein sequence: CASSRMGNQPQHF. Full variable domain (missing parts from reference TRBV19 and TRBJ1-5): DGGITQSPKYLFRKEGQNVTLSCEQNLNHDAMYWYRQDPGQGLRLIYYSQIVNDFQKGDIAEGYSVSREKKESFPLTVTSAQKNPTAFYLCASSRMGNQPQHFGDGTRLSIL.

The CDR3 loop reads CASSFGAGGNGYTF. In DNA form, the CDR3 reads TGTGCCAGCAGCTTTGGGGCAGGGGGGAATGGCTACACCTTC. The J gene is TRBJ1-2, the V gene TRBV7-9; TRBD1 agrees at 7 bases. The J segment lost 6 bases and the V segment lost 3 bases, leaving 7 bases of the junction unmatched. This CDR3 comprises 14 residues. CDR1 is SEHNR and CDR2 is FQNEAQ in the germline V gene (reference sequence).

A few counts support this clone. The CDR3 nucleotides are TGTGCCACACTGACAGGGGGCGCCGGAAACACCATATATTTT. Translating gives CATLTGGAGNTIYF. The rearrangement links TRBV6-5 to TRBJ1-3; TRBD1 matches at 10 bases. The germline CDR1 and CDR2 sequences are MNHEY and SVGAGI. The junction had 7 bases not matched to a gene; V was cut back by 10 bases and J by 4 bases. This CDR3 contains 14 residues.

The V gene is TRBV10-2, the J gene TRBJ2-7, with D tentatively TRBD2 (6 bases). Trimming cost V 8 bases and J 1 base, with 9 bases left between them. The CDR3 extends over 12 amino acids. The V gene's germline CDR1 is WSHSY and CDR2 SAAADI. This CDR3 is CASREPSYEQYF. In DNA form, the CDR3 reads TGCGCCAGCCGGGAGCCGTCCTACGAGCAGTACTTC.

This chain connects TRBV5-1 to TRBJ1-2, with D tentatively TRBD1 (6 bases). The CDR3 sequence is 14 residues long. Germline CDR1 SGHRS, CDR2 YFSETQ. The ends were cut back, 1 base at V and 2 bases at J, with 9 bases in the middle. This CDR3 is CASSLRTENYGYTF. The CDR3 DNA is TGCGCCAGCAGCTTGAGGACAGAAAACTATGGCTACACCTTC.

V gene TRBV19 combines with J gene TRBJ2-5; 11 bases align to TRBD1. This CDR3 has 15 amino acids. J lost 4 bases, V lost 6 bases, and 7 bases had no gene match. Germline CDR1 LNHDA, CDR2 SQIVND (reference sequence). The CDR3, as DNA: TGTGCCAGTAGCACCGGGACAGGGGGGAGAGAGACCCAGTACTTC. As protein: CASSTGTGGRETQYF.

The table lists this clone with a count of one. This chain connects TRBV18 to TRBJ1-5; 10 bases map to TRBD1. CDR1 and CDR2 from the germline V gene are KGHSH and LQKENI. This CDR3 comprises 14 residues. V lost 2 bases and J lost 6; bases outside the gene matches: 1. Written as DNA, the CDR3 is TGTGCCAGCTCACCAGGGACAGGGGCTCAGCCCCAGCATTTT. Amino acids: CASSPGTGAQPQHF.

The genes are TRBV19 and TRBJ2-7, with 9 bases matching TRBD1. The CDR3 runs to 15 residues. V was clipped by 3 bases and J by 5 bases; unmatched bases: 8. In germline, CDR1 is LNHDA, CDR2 SQIVND (reference sequence). The CDR3 region is CASSMTGQGANEQYF. The CDR3, as DNA: TGTGCCAGTAGTATGACGGGACAGGGAGCCAACGAGCAGTACTTC.

V usage is TRBV3-1 (or the pseudogene TRBV3-2) and J usage is TRBJ2-4; maybe TRBD1 (5 bases). This CDR3 has 15 residues. Deletions cut 0 bases from V and 8 bases from J, with 14 bases between. Germline CDR1 LGHDT, CDR2 YNNKEL (reference sequence). The CDR3 loop reads CASSQEGTPRDIQYF. CDR3 in DNA: TGTGCCAGCAGCCAAGAGGGTACCCCCAGGGACATTCAGTACTTC.

The chain uses TRBV29-1 and TRBJ1-4; D possibly corresponds to TRBD1 (6 bases). Germline CDR1 SQVTM, CDR2 ANQGSEA. Trimming shortened V by 7 bases and J by 2 bases, and 14 bases separated the two germline ends. This CDR3 has 14 residues. The CDR3 loop reads CSARRGGTNEKLFF. The DNA of the CDR3 is TGCAGCGCTCGAAGGGGGGGCACTAATGAAAAACTGTTTTTT.

The chain has TRBV10-3 and TRBJ1-1, with D perhaps matching TRBD1 (5 bases). From germline, CDR1 is ENHRY and CDR2 SYGVKD. The CDR3 consists of 11 residues. The CDR3 region has the DNA TGTCGGGGGGGGGTAATGTCTGAAGCTTTCTTT. Protein product: CRGGVMSEAFF.

The chain carries TRBV25-1 and TRBJ2-3; 7 bases are shared with TRBD2. In germline, CDR1 is MGHDK, CDR2 SYGVNS. The CDR3 runs 13 residues. CDR3 in DNA: TGTGCGTCCGGGACTACCAACACAGATACGCAGTATTTT. It translates to CASGTTNTDTQYF.

The chain carries TRBV5-1 and TRBJ2-2; 8 bases are a match to TRBD1. The junction had 5 bases not matched to a gene; V was cut back by 4 bases and J by 0 bases. The CDR3 length is 16 residues. Germline CDR1 and CDR2: SGHRS and YFSETQ. In nucleotides, the CDR3 is TGCGCCAGCAGCGTACAGGGGGGAGCGAACACCGGGGAGCTGTTTTTT. This sequence encodes CASSVQGGANTGELFF.

The chain recombines TRBV3-1 (or the pseudogene TRBV3-2) with TRBJ2-7; 10 nucleotides agree with TRBD1. V shed 0 bases, J shed 5 bases, and the junction held 10 bases outside the gene matches. The CDR3 is 17 amino acids. The V gene's germline CDR1 is LGHDT and CDR2 YNNKEL (reference sequence). The CDR3 region is CASSQDLVGQGKNEQYF. The DNA of the CDR3 is TGTGCCAGCAGCCAAGATCTGGTGGGACAGGGGAAGAACGAGCAGTACTTC.

J is TRBJ2-5 and V is TRBV27; D may be TRBD1 (6 bases). CDR1 and CDR2 (germline): MNHEY, SMNVEV (reference sequence). CDR3 length equals 15 residues. Trimming stripped 2 bases from V and 4 bases from J, with 14 bases between. The CDR3 sequence is CASSLGQGFGETQYF. The CDR3 nucleotides are TGTGCCAGCAGTTTAGGCCAGGGGTTTGGAGAGACCCAGTACTTC.

The chain uses TRBV3-1 (or the pseudogene TRBV3-2) and TRBJ2-6; maybe TRBD1 (6 bases). The V end was cut by 4 bases, the J end by 0 bases, with 7 bases between. There are 15 residues in the CDR3. The germline V gene has CDR1 LGHDT and CDR2 YNNKEL (reference sequence). The CDR3 spells CASSPDSSGANVLTF. The CDR3 bases are TGTGCCAGCAGCCCGGACAGCTCTGGGGCCAACGTCCTGACTTTC.

The table lists this clone with a few counts. V gene TRBV5-5 combines with J gene TRBJ2-3; the D gene is possibly TRBD2 (6 bases). Trimming removed 0 bases at V and 4 bases at J, with 15 bases between. Germline CDR1 is SGHKS and CDR2 is YYEKEE (reference sequence). The CDR3 runs to 16 residues. The CDR3 loop is CASSLVYPGVADTQYF. For the CDR3, the DNA is TGTGCCAGCAGCTTGGTTTATCCGGGAGTAGCAGATACGCAGTATTTT.

The chain carries TRBV5-1 and TRBJ2-4; D remains unclear. Looked up from germline, CDR1 is SGHRS and CDR2 is YFSETQ. The V and J ends lost 4 bases and 8 bases respectively, with 13 bases between them. This CDR3 has 13 residues. The CDR3 sequence is CASSPAGGDIQYF. CDR3 in DNA: TGCGCCAGCAGCCCGGCCGGCGGAGACATTCAGTACTTC.

DNA of the CDR3: TGTGCCAGCAGTTTCGACAAGTCCTACGAGCAGTACTTC. Protein: CASSFDKSYEQYF. This sequence joins TRBV12-3 or TRBV12-4 and TRBJ2-7; D is uncertain. The V end was cut by 3 bases, the J end by 1 base, with 7 bases between. The CDR3 is 13 residues long.

This sequence joins TRBV7-8 and TRBJ1-1; perhaps TRBD1 as D (6 bases). Between the trimmed V and J ends, which lost 2 bases and 1 base, there was a span of 8 bases. This CDR3 is 14 amino acids long. From germline, CDR1 is SGHVS and CDR2 FQNEAQ. The CDR3 DNA reads as TGTGCCAGCAGCTTAACAGGGCGGAACACTGAAGCTTTCTTT. Translation gives CASSLTGRNTEAFF.

This chain links TRBV3-1 (or the pseudogene TRBV3-2) with TRBJ1-2; perhaps TRBD1 as D (6 bases). This CDR3 contains 16 residues. Trimming left V 1 base short and J 4 bases short, with 16 bases between. Germline V CDR1 and CDR2: LGHDT, YNNKEL (reference sequence). CDR3 residues: CASSQGGRLGGYGYTF. The CDR3 nucleotides read TGTGCCAGCAGCCAAGGGGGGCGGCTTGGGGGCTATGGCTACACCTTC.

As regards this clone: Mismatch with germline at one junction end may stem from a read error. V gene TRBV7-2 combines with J gene TRBJ2-3, with a weak D call TRBD2 (6 bases). The CDR3 spans 12 residues. Germline CDR1 is SGHTA and CDR2 is FQGNSA. The CDR3 region is CASSLGGLRGGF. The CDR3 DNA follows: TGTGCCAGCAGCTTAGGAGGGCTCCGGGGAGGTTTT. The full variable domain, rest sourced from reference TRBV7-2 and TRBJ2-3, is GAGVSQSPSNKVTEKGKDVELRCDPISGHTALYWYRQSLGQGLEFLIYFQGNSAPDKSGLPSDRFSAERTGGSVSTLTIQRTQQEDSAVYLCASSLGGLRGGFGPGTRLTVL.

The gene calls are TRBV7-9 and TRBJ2-7; D gene unclear. The ends were cut back, 6 bases at V and 1 base at J, with 7 bases in the middle. CDR3 size: 12 residues. Looked up from germline, CDR1 is SEHNR and CDR2 is FQNEAQ (reference sequence). CDR3 DNA sequence: TGTGCCAGCAGTGCAGGTTCCTACGAGCAGTACTTC. It codes for CASSAGSYEQYF.

The chain uses TRBV4-1 and TRBJ1-4; no reliable D call. The CDR3 covers 14 residues. V was trimmed by 0 bases and J by 10 bases, leaving 12 bases between them. Looked up from germline, CDR1 is MGHRA and CDR2 is YSYEKL. CDR3 region: CASSQERSPVKLFF. The CDR3 nucleotides are TGCGCCAGCAGCCAAGAACGGAGCCCGGTAAAACTGTTTTTT.